This T cell receptor beta chain was found in a study of PD-1 blockade in mismatch repair-deficient tumors. As for the study in general: Patients had around twelve mismatch repair-deficient cancer types, all previously treated and progressing. Overall study findings and caveats: Rapid post-treatment expansion, then contraction, generally preceding radiologic response, marked tumor-resident clones.

J gave up 3 bases and V 5 bases, and 6 bases lay outside the gene matches. The CDR3 is 15 residues long. Germline CDR1 and CDR2: SNHLY and FYNNEI. Profiled with immunoSEQ multiplex PCR; TCRdb holds only in-frame clones, not every one. The data show roughly 80,000 clones, approximately 81% seen once. This clone has a single count. Its specificity is not known. The chain is built from TRBV2 and TRBJ1-4; 7 bases map to TRBD1. This specimen consisted of peripheral blood, obtained 12 weeks after starting pembrolizumab. This receptor was taken from an adult with mismatch repair-deficient cancer. Here the CDR3 reads CASSIRTGSNEKLFF. For the CDR3, the DNA is TGTGCCAGCAGTATTCGGACAGGATCTAATGAAAAACTGTTTTTT. Full variable domain (missing parts from reference TRBV2 and TRBJ1-4): EPEVTQTPSHQVTQMGQEVILRCVPISNHLYFYWYRQILGQKVEFLVSFYNNEISEKSEIFDDQFSVERPDGSNFTLKIRSTKLEDSAMYFCASSIRTGSNEKLFFGSGTQLSVL.